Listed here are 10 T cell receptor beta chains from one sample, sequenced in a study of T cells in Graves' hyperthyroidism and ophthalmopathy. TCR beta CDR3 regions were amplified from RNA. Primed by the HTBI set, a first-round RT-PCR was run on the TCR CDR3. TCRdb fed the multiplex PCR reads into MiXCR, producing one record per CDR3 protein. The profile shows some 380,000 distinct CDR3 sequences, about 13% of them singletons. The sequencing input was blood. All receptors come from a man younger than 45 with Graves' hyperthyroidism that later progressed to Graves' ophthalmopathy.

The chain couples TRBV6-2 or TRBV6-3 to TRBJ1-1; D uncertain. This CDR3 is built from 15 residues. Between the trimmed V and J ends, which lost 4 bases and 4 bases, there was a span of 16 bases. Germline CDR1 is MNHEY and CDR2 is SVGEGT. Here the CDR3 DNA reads TGTGCCAGCAGTTTTTTCAACACCGGCCGCACTGAAGCTTTCTTT. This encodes CASSFFNTGRTEAFF.

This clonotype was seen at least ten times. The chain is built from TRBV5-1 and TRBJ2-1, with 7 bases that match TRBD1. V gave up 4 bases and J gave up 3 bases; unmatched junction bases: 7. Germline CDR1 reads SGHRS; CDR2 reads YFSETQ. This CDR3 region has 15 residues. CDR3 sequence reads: CASSETPGGYNEQFF. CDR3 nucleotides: TGCGCCAGCAGCGAAACCCCAGGGGGCTACAATGAGCAGTTCTTC. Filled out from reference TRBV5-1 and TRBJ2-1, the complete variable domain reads KAGVTQTPRYLIKTRGQQVTLSCSPISGHRSVSWYQQTPGQGLQFLFEYFSETQRNKGNFPGRFSGRQFSNSRSEMNVSTLELGDSALYLCASSETPGGYNEQFFGPGTRLTVL.

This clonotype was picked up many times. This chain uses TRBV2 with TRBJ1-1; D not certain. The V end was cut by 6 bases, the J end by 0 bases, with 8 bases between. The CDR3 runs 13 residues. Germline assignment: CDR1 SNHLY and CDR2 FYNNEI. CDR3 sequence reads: CASRRTLNTEAFF. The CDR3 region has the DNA TGTGCCAGCAGAAGGACTCTGAACACTGAAGCTTTCTTT. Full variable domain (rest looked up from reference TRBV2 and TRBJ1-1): EPEVTQTPSHQVTQMGQEVILRCVPISNHLYFYWYRQILGQKVEFLVSFYNNEISEKSEIFDDQFSVERPDGSNFTLKIRSTKLEDSAMYFCASRRTLNTEAFFGQGTRLTVV.

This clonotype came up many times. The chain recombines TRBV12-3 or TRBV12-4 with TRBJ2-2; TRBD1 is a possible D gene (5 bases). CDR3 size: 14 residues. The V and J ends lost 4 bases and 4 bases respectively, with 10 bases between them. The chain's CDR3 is CASSSSRVTGELFF. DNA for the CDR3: TGTGCCAGCAGTTCGTCCAGGGTCACCGGGGAGCTGTTTTTT.

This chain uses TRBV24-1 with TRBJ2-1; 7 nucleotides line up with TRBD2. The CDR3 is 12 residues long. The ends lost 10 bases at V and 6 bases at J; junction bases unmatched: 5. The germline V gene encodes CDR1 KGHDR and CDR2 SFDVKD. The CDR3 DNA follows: TGTGCCACTCAAGGACTAGGCAATGAGCAGTTCTTC. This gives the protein CATQGLGNEQFF.

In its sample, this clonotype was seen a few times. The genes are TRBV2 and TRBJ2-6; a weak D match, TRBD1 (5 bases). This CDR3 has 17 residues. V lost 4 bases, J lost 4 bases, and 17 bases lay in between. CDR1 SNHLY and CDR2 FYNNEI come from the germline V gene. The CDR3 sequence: CASSGTPKGFGANVLTF. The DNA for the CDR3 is TGTGCCAGCAGTGGAACCCCGAAGGGGTTCGGGGCCAACGTCCTGACTTTC.

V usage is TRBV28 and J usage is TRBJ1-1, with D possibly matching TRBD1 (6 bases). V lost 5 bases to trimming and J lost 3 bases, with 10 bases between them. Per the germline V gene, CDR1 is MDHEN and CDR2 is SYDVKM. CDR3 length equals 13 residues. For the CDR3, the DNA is TGTGCCAGCAGTGGAACAGGGTACACTGAAGCTTTCTTT. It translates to CASSGTGYTEAFF.

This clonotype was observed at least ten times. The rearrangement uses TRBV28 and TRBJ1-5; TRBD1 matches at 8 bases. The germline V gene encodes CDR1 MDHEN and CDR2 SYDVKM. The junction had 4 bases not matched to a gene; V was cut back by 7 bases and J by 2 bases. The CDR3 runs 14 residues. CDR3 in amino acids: CASTPQGGNQPQHF. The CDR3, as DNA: TGTGCCAGCACCCCACAGGGGGGCAATCAGCCCCAGCATTTT.

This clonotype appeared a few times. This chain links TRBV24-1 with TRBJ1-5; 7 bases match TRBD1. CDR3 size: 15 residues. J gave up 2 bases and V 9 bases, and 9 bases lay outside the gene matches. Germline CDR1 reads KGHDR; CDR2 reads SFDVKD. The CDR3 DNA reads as TGTGCCACCGGGGCGAAGGGGGCGCGCAATCAGCCCCAGCATTTT. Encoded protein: CATGAKGARNQPQHF.

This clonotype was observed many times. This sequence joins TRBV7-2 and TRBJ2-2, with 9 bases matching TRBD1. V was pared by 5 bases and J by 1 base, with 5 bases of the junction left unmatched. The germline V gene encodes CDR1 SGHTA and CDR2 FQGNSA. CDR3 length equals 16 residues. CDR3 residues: CASSPGQGWNTGELFF. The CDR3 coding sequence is TGTGCCAGCAGCCCAGGACAGGGGTGGAACACCGGGGAGCTGTTTTTT.